The 16 T cell receptor beta chains below were found in one sample sequenced in a study of T cell responses to AZD1222 COVID-19 vaccine. Generated by immunoSEQ multiplex PCR, the TCRdb table keeps only in-frame clones and is missing some. The sample shows more than 65,000 clones, 70% to 90% of them seen only once. The sample here was peripheral blood, taken 28 days after the second AZD1222 dose. The receptor set was obtained from an adult who received the AZD1222 COVID-19 vaccine.

The V call is TRBV6-6, the J call TRBJ1-2; D unresolved. The CDR3 spans 11 residues. Trimming removed 5 bases from V and 7 bases from J, with 8 bases in between. Germline CDR1 is MNHNY and CDR2 is SVGAGI (reference sequence). The CDR3 DNA follows: TGTGCCAGCAGTGGAAATGGTGGCTACACCTTC. It translates to CASSGNGGYTF.

V gene TRBV27 combines with J gene TRBJ2-1; 8 positions match TRBD2. Germline V gene lookup returns CDR1 MNHEY and CDR2 SMNVEV (reference sequence). The J segment lost 6 bases and the V segment lost 3 bases, leaving 7 bases of the junction unmatched. The CDR3 contains 15 residues. The CDR3 region is CASSFMRGEGNEQFF. The CDR3 DNA follows: TGTGCCAGCAGTTTTATGCGGGGGGAGGGCAATGAGCAGTTCTTC.

The chain uses TRBV7-9 and TRBJ2-7; 10 bases are shared with TRBD2. The CDR3 is 13 residues long. The J segment lost 6 bases and the V segment lost 4 bases, leaving 3 bases of the junction unmatched. CDR1 is SEHNR and CDR2 is FQNEAQ in the germline V gene (reference sequence). The CDR3 loop reads CASSWEREGEQYF. CDR3 in DNA: TGTGCCAGCAGCTGGGAGCGGGAGGGCGAGCAGTACTTC.

Only one count was recorded for this clone. The gene calls are TRBV7-3 and TRBJ2-5; tentatively, D is TRBD2 (5 bases). The V end lost 2 bases, the J end lost 1 base, and 11 bases lay between the germline ends. Germline CDR1 reads SGHTA; CDR2 reads FQGTGA. CDR3 length: 15 residues. CDR3 amino acids: CASSLFAGLQETQYF. In DNA, the CDR3 is TGTGCCAGCAGCTTATTCGCGGGCCTCCAAGAGACCCAGTACTTC.

The chain carries TRBV18 and TRBJ1-2; D might be TRBD1 (5 bases). Germline V gene data show CDR1 as KGHSH and CDR2 as LQKENI. V dropped 1 base and J dropped 8 bases, with 17 bases sitting between them. This CDR3 has 15 amino acids. This CDR3 is CASSPRGSRGEGYTF. In DNA form, the CDR3 reads TGTGCCAGCTCACCACGGGGGAGCCGAGGGGAGGGCTACACCTTC.

This chain connects TRBV6-5 to TRBJ1-1; D might be TRBD1 (6 bases). Trimming left V 3 bases short and J 6 bases short, with 14 bases between. The CDR3 runs to 14 residues. The germline gives CDR1 MNHEY, CDR2 SVGAGI. In DNA, the CDR3 is TGTGCCAGCAGTTATCAAACCGGGACATCTGAAGCTTTCTTT. This codes for CASSYQTGTSEAFF.

CDR3 residues: CASSGDRRKQGNQPQHF. The CDR3 bases are TGTGCCAGCAGCGGAGATAGGAGAAAGCAGGGCAATCAGCCCCAGCATTTT. The genes are TRBV7-8 and TRBJ1-5; D gene uncertain. The germline CDR1 and CDR2 sequences are SGHVS and FQNEAQ. The CDR3 is made up of 17 amino acids. Trimming removed 5 bases from V and 2 bases from J, with 19 bases in between.

The chain combines TRBV12-3 or TRBV12-4 with TRBJ1-4; a possible D gene is TRBD1 (5 bases). The V gene lost 9 bases and the J gene lost 8 bases, with 16 bases spanning the gap. This CDR3 is built from 13 residues. This chain's CDR3 is CARGEGHLEKLFF. CDR3 sequence (DNA): TGTGCCAGGGGGGAAGGGCACCTCGAAAAACTGTTTTTT.

V gene TRBV7-9 combines with J gene TRBJ2-6; D uncertain. The CDR3 runs to 16 residues. Germline CDR1 SEHNR, CDR2 FQNEAQ (reference sequence). The germline V and J ends were trimmed by 3 bases and 0 bases, with 9 bases remaining between them. The CDR3: CASSLYLNSGANVLTF. CDR3 bases: TGTGCCAGCAGCTTGTACCTAAACTCTGGGGCCAACGTCCTGACTTTC. The full variable domain, rest sourced from reference TRBV7-9 and TRBJ2-6, is DTGVSQNPRHKITKRGQNVTFRCDPISEHNRLYWYRQTLGQGPEFLTYFQNEAQLEKSRLLSDRFSAERPKGSFSTLEIQRTEQGDSAMYLCASSLYLNSGANVLTFGAGSRLTVL.

V usage is TRBV4-1 and J usage is TRBJ1-2; 9 nucleotides match TRBD1. The germline V gene has CDR1 MGHRA and CDR2 YSYEKL. Unmatched junction bases numbered 13, after V lost 8 bases and J lost 6 bases. This CDR3 region has 15 residues. The CDR3 reads CASATGTGRGDGYTF. The DNA of the CDR3 is TGCGCCAGCGCCACAGGGACAGGGAGAGGAGATGGCTACACCTTC.

This clone was counted a few times. The V call is TRBV18, the J call TRBJ1-5; 7 bases are a match to TRBD1. The junction had 4 bases not matched to a gene; V was cut back by 6 bases and J by 5 bases. The germline gives CDR1 KGHSH, CDR2 LQKENI. The CDR3 loop spans 13 amino acids. The CDR3, as DNA: TGTGCCAGCTCCAGGGGGGAGCATCAGCCCCAGCATTTT. It translates to CASSRGEHQPQHF.

The CDR3 spells CASSTRTSGAHFTSTDTQYF. The CDR3 DNA follows: TGCGCCAGCAGCACTAGGACTAGCGGGGCCCATTTTACGAGCACAGATACGCAGTATTTT. The V and J genes are TRBV5-1 and TRBJ2-3; 12 bases agree with TRBD2. Germline loops: CDR1 SGHRS, CDR2 YFSETQ. The V and J ends lost 4 bases and 0 bases, in that order; junction bases with no gene match: 15. The CDR3 is made up of 20 amino acids. The full variable domain, in which reference TRBV5-1 and TRBJ2-3 provide the parts outside the CDR3, is KAGVTQTPRYLIKTRGQQVTLSCSPISGHRSVSWYQQTPGQGLQFLFEYFSETQRNKGNFPGRFSGRQFSNSRSEMNVSTLELGDSALYLCASSTRTSGAHFTSTDTQYFGPGTRLTVL.

There are a few counts of this clone. V usage is TRBV9 and J usage is TRBJ1-3; D remains unclear. The germline V and J ends were trimmed by 0 bases and 4 bases, with 5 bases remaining between them. The germline CDR1 and CDR2 sequences are SGDLS and YYNGEE. The CDR3 sequence is 13 residues long. CDR3 region: CASSVDAGNTIYF. CDR3 bases: TGTGCCAGCAGCGTAGACGCGGGAAACACCATATATTTT.

J is TRBJ1-1 and V is TRBV5-1; D is unresolved. From germline, CDR1 is SGHRS and CDR2 YFSETQ. CDR3 size: 15 residues. The V end lost 0 bases, the J end lost 0 bases, and 9 bases lay between the germline ends. The chain's CDR3 is CASSLVVSVNTEAFF. CDR3 nucleotides: TGCGCCAGCAGCTTGGTGGTCAGTGTGAACACTGAAGCTTTCTTT.

The chain links TRBV5-1 to TRBJ1-3; 8 bases fit TRBD1. V shed 1 base, J shed 3 bases, and the junction held 6 bases outside the gene matches. Germline V lookup: CDR1 SGHRS, CDR2 YFSETQ. The CDR3 sequence is 16 residues long. This CDR3 reads CASSLSGGAGGNTIYF. The CDR3, as DNA: TGCGCCAGCAGCTTGTCAGGGGGCGCGGGTGGAAACACCATATATTTT. Full variable domain (remainder filled in from reference TRBV5-1 and TRBJ1-3): KAGVTQTPRYLIKTRGQQVTLSCSPISGHRSVSWYQQTPGQGLQFLFEYFSETQRNKGNFPGRFSGRQFSNSRSEMNVSTLELGDSALYLCASSLSGGAGGNTIYFGEGSWLTVV.

CDR3 sequence reads: CASSPDGGISYEQYF. CDR3 nucleotide sequence: TGTGCCAGCAGCCCTGATGGGGGGATCTCCTACGAGCAGTACTTC. V usage is TRBV11-2 and J usage is TRBJ2-7; possibly TRBD2 for D (6 bases). The CDR3 length is 15 residues. The V gene lost 5 bases and the J gene lost 0 bases, with 14 bases spanning the gap. Per germline, CDR1 SGHAT and CDR2 FQNNGV.